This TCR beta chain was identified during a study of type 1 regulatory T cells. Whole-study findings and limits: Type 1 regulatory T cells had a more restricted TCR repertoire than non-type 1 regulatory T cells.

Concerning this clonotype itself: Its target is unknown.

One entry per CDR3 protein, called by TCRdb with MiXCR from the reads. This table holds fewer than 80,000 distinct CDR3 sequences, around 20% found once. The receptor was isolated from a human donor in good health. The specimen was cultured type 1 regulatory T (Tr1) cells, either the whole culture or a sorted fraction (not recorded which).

In DNA form, the CDR3 reads TGCGCCAGCAGCTTATCAGGGGATTTCGATTCACCCCTCCACTTT. Its protein product is CASSLSGDFDSPLHF. V is TRBV5-1 and J is TRBJ1-6, with D maybe TRBD1 (6 bases). Trimming stripped 2 bases from V and 8 bases from J, with 14 bases between. The germline V gene encodes CDR1 SGHRS and CDR2 YFSETQ. The CDR3 has 15 amino acids.